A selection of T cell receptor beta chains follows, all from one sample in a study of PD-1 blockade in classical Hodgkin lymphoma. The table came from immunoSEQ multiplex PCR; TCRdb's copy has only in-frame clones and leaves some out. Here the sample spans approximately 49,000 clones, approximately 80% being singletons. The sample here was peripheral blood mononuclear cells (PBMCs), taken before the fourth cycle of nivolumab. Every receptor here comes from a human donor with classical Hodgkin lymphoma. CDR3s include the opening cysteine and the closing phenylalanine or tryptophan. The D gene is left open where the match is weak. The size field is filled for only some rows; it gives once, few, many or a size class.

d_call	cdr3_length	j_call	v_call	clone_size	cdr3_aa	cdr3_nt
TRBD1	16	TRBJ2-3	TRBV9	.	CASSPRTGVGLDTQYF	TGTGCCAGCAGCCCCCGGACAGGGGTCGGGCTAGATACGCAGTATTTT
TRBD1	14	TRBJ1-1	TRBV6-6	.	CASRPGTGSTEAFF	TGTGCCAGCAGACCCGGGACAGGGAGCACTGAAGCTTTCTTT
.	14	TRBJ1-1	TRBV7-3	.	CASSLVGGNTEAFF	TGTGCCAGCAGCTTAGTCGGGGGGAACACTGAAGCTTTCTTT
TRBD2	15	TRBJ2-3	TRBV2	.	CASSEEREATDTQYF	TGTGCCAGCAGCGAGGAGCGGGAGGCAACAGATACGCAGTATTTT
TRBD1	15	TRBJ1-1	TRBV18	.	CASSQRQGQNTEAFF	TGTGCCAGCTCCCAAAGACAGGGGCAGAACACTGAAGCTTTCTTT
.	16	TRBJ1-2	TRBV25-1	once	CASSERRGEPNYGYTF	TGTGCCAGCAGTGAGCGTCGTGGGGAACCCAACTATGGCTACACCTTC
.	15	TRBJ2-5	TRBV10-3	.	CAISESTTPGETQYF	TGTGCCATCAGTGAGTCTACAACCCCGGGGGAGACCCAGTACTTC
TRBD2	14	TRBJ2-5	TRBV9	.	CASSVGLARETQYF	TGTGCCAGCAGCGTAGGACTAGCTCGAGAGACCCAGTACTTC
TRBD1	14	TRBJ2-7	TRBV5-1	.	CASSPSGTGYEQYF	TGCGCCAGCAGCCCCTCCGGGACAGGGTACGAGCAGTACTTC
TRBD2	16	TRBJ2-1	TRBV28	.	CASRPLAGSLYNEQFF	TGTGCCAGCAGACCTCTAGCGGGGTCGCTCTACAATGAGCAGTTCTTC
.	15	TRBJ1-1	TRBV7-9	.	CASSPQWGGGTEAFF	TGTGCCAGCAGCCCGCAATGGGGTGGAGGGACTGAAGCTTTCTTT
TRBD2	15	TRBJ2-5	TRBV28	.	CASSPRGGTQETQYF	TGTGCCAGCAGTCCGCGGGGGGGGACACAAGAGACCCAGTACTTC
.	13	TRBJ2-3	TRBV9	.	CASSVENSITQYF	TGTGCCAGCAGCGTAGAAAATAGTATAACGCAGTATTTT
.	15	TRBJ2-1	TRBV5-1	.	CASSLDLAPTDEQFF	TGCGCCAGCAGCTTGGACCTAGCGCCGACGGATGAGCAGTTCTTC
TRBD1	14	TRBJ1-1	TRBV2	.	CASISGGAWTEAFF	TGTGCCAGCATCTCAGGGGGGGCTTGGACTGAAGCTTTCTTT
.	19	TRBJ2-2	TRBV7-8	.	CASSPQPGSGGGNTGELFF	TGTGCCAGCAGCCCCCAACCGGGTAGCGGAGGGGGTAACACCGGGGAGCTGTTTTTT
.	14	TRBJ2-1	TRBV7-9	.	CASSPARTRDEQFF	TGTGCCAGCAGCCCAGCGAGGACACGAGATGAGCAGTTCTTC
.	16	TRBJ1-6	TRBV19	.	CASSSFGGRNNSPLHF	TGTGCCAGTAGTTCTTTCGGGGGCAGGAATAATTCACCCCTCCACTTT
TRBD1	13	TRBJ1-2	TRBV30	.	CAWSPQGRGGYTF	TGTGCCTGGAGTCCACAGGGGCGCGGTGGCTACACCTTC
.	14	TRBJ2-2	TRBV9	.	CASTRTANTGELFF	TGTGCCAGCACTAGAACCGCGAACACCGGGGAGCTGTTTTTT
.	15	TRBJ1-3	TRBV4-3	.	CASSPRGMGGNTIYF	TGCGCCAGCAGCCCCAGGGGAATGGGGGGAAACACCATATATTTT
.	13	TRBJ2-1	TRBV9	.	CASSVYSGNEQFF	TGTGCCAGCAGCGTTTACAGTGGGAATGAGCAGTTCTTC
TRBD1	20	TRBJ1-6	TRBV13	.	CASSLDAAGPGTGENSPLHF	TGTGCCAGCAGCTTAGATGCCGCGGGACCCGGGACAGGTGAAAATTCACCCCTCCACTTT
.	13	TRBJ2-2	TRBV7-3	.	CASSSTVTGELFF	TGTGCCAGCAGCTCAACAGTCACCGGGGAGCTGTTTTTT
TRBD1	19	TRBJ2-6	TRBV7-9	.	CASSVPPGQVHSGANVLTF	TGTGCCAGCAGCGTGCCCCCGGGACAGGTACACTCTGGGGCCAACGTCCTGACTTTC
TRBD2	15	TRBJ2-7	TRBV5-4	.	CASSSTSGFSYEQYF	TGTGCCAGCAGCTCTACTAGCGGATTCTCCTACGAGCAGTACTTC
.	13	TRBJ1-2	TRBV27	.	CASSLGRSYGYTF	TGTGCCAGCAGTCTCGGACGGTCCTATGGCTACACCTTC
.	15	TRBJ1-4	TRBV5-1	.	CASSSGAGINEKLFF	TGCGCCAGCAGCTCGGGGGCAGGGATTAATGAAAAACTGTTTTTT
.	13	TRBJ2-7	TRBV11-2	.	CASSWGTSYEQYF	TGTGCCAGCAGCTGGGGGACTTCCTACGAGCAGTACTTC
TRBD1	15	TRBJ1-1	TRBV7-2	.	CASSLGGQGRTEAFF	TGTGCCAGCAGCTTAGGCGGACAGGGAAGAACTGAAGCTTTCTTT
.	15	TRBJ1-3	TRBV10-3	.	CAISESTFTGNTIYF	TGTGCCATCAGTGAGTCGACGTTCACTGGAAACACCATATATTTT
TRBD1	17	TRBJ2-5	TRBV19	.	CASSIDFLWTGSETQYF	TGTGCCAGTAGTATAGACTTCCTGTGGACAGGGTCAGAGACCCAGTACTTC
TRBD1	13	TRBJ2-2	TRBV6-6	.	CASSATGTGELFF	TGTGCCAGCAGCGCGACAGGGACCGGGGAGCTGTTTTTT
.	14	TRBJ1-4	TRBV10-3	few	CAISVGLLDEKLFF	TGTGCCATCAGTGTTGGGCTGCTGGATGAAAAACTGTTTTTT
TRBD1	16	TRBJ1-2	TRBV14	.	CASSPTRQGANYGYTF	TGTGCCAGCAGCCCGACCCGACAGGGCGCTAACTATGGCTACACCTTC
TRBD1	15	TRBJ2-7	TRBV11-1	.	CASSFIDRGSYEQYF	TGTGCCAGCAGCTTCATAGACAGGGGGTCCTACGAGCAGTACTTC
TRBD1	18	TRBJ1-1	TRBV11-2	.	CASSSLTGGAGGATEAFF	TGTGCCAGCAGCTCCCTTACAGGGGGCGCCGGGGGGGCGACTGAAGCTTTCTTT
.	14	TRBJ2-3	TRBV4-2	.	CASSRSDSRDTQYF	TGTGCCAGCAGCCGCTCCGACTCCCGGGATACGCAGTATTTT
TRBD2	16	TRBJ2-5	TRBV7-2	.	CASSLALAGGPETQYF	TGTGCCAGCAGCTTAGCTCTAGCGGGGGGTCCAGAGACCCAGTACTTC
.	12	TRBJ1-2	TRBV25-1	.	CASSDGRYGYTF	TGTGCCAGCAGTGACGGCCGTTATGGCTACACCTTC
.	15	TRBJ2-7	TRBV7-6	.	CASSLVGPPSYEQYF	TGTGCCAGCAGCTTAGTGGGTCCCCCCTCCTACGAGCAGTACTTC
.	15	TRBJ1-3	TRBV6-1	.	CASSEMTGFGNTIYF	TGTGCCAGCAGTGAAATGACAGGCTTTGGAAACACCATATATTTT
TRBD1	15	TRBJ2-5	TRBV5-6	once	CASSAWTGDQETQYF	TGTGCCAGCAGCGCCTGGACAGGAGATCAAGAGACCCAGTACTTC
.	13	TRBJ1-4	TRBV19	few	CASSTGVREKLFF	TGTGCCAGTAGTACAGGGGTTCGGGAAAAACTGTTTTTT
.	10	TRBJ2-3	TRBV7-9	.	CASSLMTQYF	TGTGCCAGCAGCTTGATGACGCAGTATTTT